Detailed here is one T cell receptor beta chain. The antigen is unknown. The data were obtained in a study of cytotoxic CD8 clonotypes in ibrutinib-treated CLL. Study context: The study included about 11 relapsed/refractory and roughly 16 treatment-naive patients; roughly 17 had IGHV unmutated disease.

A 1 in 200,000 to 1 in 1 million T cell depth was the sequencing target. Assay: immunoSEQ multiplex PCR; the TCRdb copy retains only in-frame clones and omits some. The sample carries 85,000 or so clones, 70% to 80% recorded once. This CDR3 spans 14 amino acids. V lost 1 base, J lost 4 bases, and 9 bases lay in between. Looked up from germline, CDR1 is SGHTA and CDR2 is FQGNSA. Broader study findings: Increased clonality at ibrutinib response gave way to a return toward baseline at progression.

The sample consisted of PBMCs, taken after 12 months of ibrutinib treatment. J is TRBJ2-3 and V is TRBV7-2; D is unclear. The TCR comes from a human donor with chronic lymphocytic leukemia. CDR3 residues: CASSLGLVADTQYF. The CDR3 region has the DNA TGTGCCAGCAGCTTAGGGCTAGTTGCAGATACGCAGTATTTT.